These T cell receptor beta chains were read from a single sample in a study of T cell responses to AZD1222 COVID-19 vaccine. This table comes from immunoSEQ multiplex PCR, and its TCRdb copy is limited to in-frame clones, with some not included. The sample records about 160,000 clones, approximately 90% being singletons. Specimen: peripheral blood, collected on day 0 of AZD1222 vaccination. The receptors were gathered from an adult in good health. The CDR3 runs from the conserved cysteine through the conserved F or W. The D gene is left open where the match is weak. Only some rows state a clone size, as once, few, many or a class for expanded clones.

-,TRBV4-3,TRBJ2-2,-,TGCGCCAGCAGCCAAATCCAGAACACCGGGGAGCTGTTTTTT,CASSQIQNTGELFF
-,TRBV29-1,TRBJ2-5,TRBD1,TGCAGCGTCGTGACAGGGGGCGCCCAAGAGACCCAGTACTTC,CSVVTGGAQETQYF
-,TRBV6-6,TRBJ2-4,TRBD1,TGTGCCAGCAGTCCTGGGACAGGGTCGTCGGCCAAAAACATTCAGTACTTC,CASSPGTGSSAKNIQYF
-,TRBV4-1,TRBJ2-1,TRBD2,TGCGCCAGCAGGTGGGGACTAGACGGATACAATGAGCAGTTCTTC,CASRWGLDGYNEQFF
-,TRBV19,TRBJ2-2,-,TGTGCCAGTAGTGACAGGTGGGACGGGGAGCTGTTTTTT,CASSDRWDGELFF
few,TRBV3-1/TRBV3-2,TRBJ1-2,TRBD1,TGTGCCAGCAGCCAACCCCGACAGGGGGTCTATGGCTACACCTTC,CASSQPRQGVYGYTF
-,TRBV29-1,TRBJ1-4,-,TGCAGCGTTCAAACAGGCCTGAATGAAAAACTGTTTTTT,CSVQTGLNEKLFF
-,TRBV27,TRBJ1-4,TRBD1,TGTGCCAGCAGTTTGGGACAGGGGTTGGAAAAACTGTTTTTT,CASSLGQGLEKLFF
once,TRBV2,TRBJ2-3,-,TGTGCCAGCAATGTGGGATCGGATACGCAGTATTTT,CASNVGSDTQYF
-,TRBV13,TRBJ1-5,TRBD1,TGTGCCAGCAGCCTAACAGGGGGCGGTGGCAATCAGCCCCAGCATTTT,CASSLTGGGGNQPQHF